The clone carrying this T cell receptor beta chain showed up many times. Its matching antigen is unknown. These data are taken from a study of human T cells and chemical hapten exposure. Findings and caveats of the study: Expanded TCRs were compared with controls, and the expanded TCRs formed significantly more large CDR3 similarity clusters. The count of PT1 expanded TCRs correlated positively with patch test score.

The germline V gene has CDR1 SGHVS and CDR2 FQNEAQ. The V and J ends lost 11 bases and 7 bases respectively, with 11 bases between them. The CDR3 consists of 11 residues. The time point was: patch test 2, 6 weeks after DPC sensitization. The treatment is: therapeutic diphenylcyclopropenone sensitization with weekly scalp DPC. Donors, patients with alopecia ranging from 18 to 70 years old and judged suitable for DPC, provided samples. What the library attached to individual cDNA molecules were unique molecular identifiers. Using its own MiXCR run on the RACE reads, TCRdb lists one record per CDR3 protein. Here the sample spans about 96,000 distinct CDR3 sequences, about 9.3% being singletons.

The chain joins TRBV7-8 to TRBJ2-2; D is possibly TRBD2 (5 bases). Sequences were derived from whole blood, sampled in connection with sensitization to the hapten diphenylcyclopropenone (DPC). This clonotype was sampled from a woman in her thirties or forties with alopecia areata. Some clones in this sample may be carry-over from other donors' samples. The CDR3, as DNA: TGTGCCTCCCGGGGTGGCGGGGAGCTGTTTTTT. This encodes CASRGGGELFF.